The 2 T cell receptor beta chains presented below share a single source sample, sequenced in a study of blood T cell repertoires in COVID-19 (TCRdb year 2020). Libraries came from the immunoSEQ multiplex PCR assay. TCRdb retrieved this table from immuneACCESS and kept in-frame rearrangements only. Not all clones are present; in checked studies, unresolved V genes account for under half, and no reason is known for the remainder. The sample table records approximately 210,000 clones; under 90% of these occur just once. In total, the top ten clones hold 3.5% to 4% of the sample. The sequenced sample consisted of peripheral blood. The receptors derive from an elderly woman with acute or convalescent COVID-19.

V and J are TRBV18 and TRBJ1-3; weak D call: TRBD1 (5 bases). V lost 6 bases and J lost 0, with 24 bases in between. This CDR3 contains 19 residues. CDR1 and CDR2 (germline): KGHSH, LQKENI. CDR3 sequence: CASSPVDRFHRSSGNTIYF. The CDR3 coding sequence is TGTGCCAGCTCTCCCGTCGATAGGTTTCACAGGAGCTCTGGAAACACCATATATTTT.

V and J are TRBV5-1 and TRBJ1-3, with D tentatively TRBD1 (5 bases). Trimming removed 0 bases from V and 2 bases from J, with 24 bases in between. This CDR3 contains 20 residues. From germline, CDR1 is SGHRS and CDR2 YFSETQ. CDR3 residues: CASSLGPKSGRVGTGNTIYF. In DNA form, the CDR3 reads TGCGCCAGCAGCTTGGGCCCTAAGTCCGGCAGGGTTGGGACTGGAAACACCATATATTTT. Full variable domain (outside the CDR3, taken from reference TRBV5-1 and TRBJ1-3): KAGVTQTPRYLIKTRGQQVTLSCSPISGHRSVSWYQQTPGQGLQFLFEYFSETQRNKGNFPGRFSGRQFSNSRSEMNVSTLELGDSALYLCASSLGPKSGRVGTGNTIYFGEGSWLTVV.